The rows below give T cell receptor beta chains drawn from one sample of a study of CXCR3-negative and CXCR3-positive naive CD8 T cells. TCRdb processed the 5' RACE reads again and assigns one entry to each CDR3 protein, with no DNA. In all, the sample yields nearly 110,000 distinct CDR3 sequences. The sample consisted of naive CXCR3+ CD8+ T cells from blood. These receptors all stem from a human donor in good health. Some clones in this sample may be carry-over from other donors' samples. CDR3s include the opening cysteine and the closing phenylalanine or tryptophan. The order of the fields is V gene, J gene, CDR3 protein.

V: TRBV6-5; J: TRBJ1-5; CDR3: CASSHENQPQHF
V: TRBV29-1; J: TRBJ2-5; CDR3: CSGDRVYQETQYF
V: TRBV7-9; J: TRBJ2-1; CDR3: CASSLRDSYFEQFF
V: TRBV4-1; J: TRBJ1-1; CDR3: CASSPEGAPEAFF
V: TRBV7-9; J: TRBJ2-7; CDR3: CASSLAGNPYEQYF
V: TRBV28; J: TRBJ1-1; CDR3: CASTRADREYGEAFF
V: TRBV4-2; J: TRBJ2-4; CDR3: CASSPPSGTGGSNIQYF
V: TRBV29-1; J: TRBJ2-7; CDR3: CSVERPGQGEYEQYF
V: TRBV29-1; J: TRBJ2-1; CDR3: CSVDEAGPSYNEQFF
V: TRBV13; J: TRBJ2-5; CDR3: CASSQGRLATQETQYF
V: TRBV4-1; J: TRBJ2-2; CDR3: CASSQSNTGELFF
V: TRBV4-2; J: TRBJ2-1; CDR3: CASSQENDDEQFF
V: TRBV25-1; J: TRBJ2-1; CDR3: CASSEYYSGSDEQFF
V: TRBV4-1; J: TRBJ1-2; CDR3: CASSQVDRVHGYTF
V: TRBV6-6; J: TRBJ2-4; CDR3: CASSSSRERNIQYF
V: TRBV18; J: TRBJ2-7; CDR3: CASSPPQGPFYEQYF
V: TRBV11-3; J: TRBJ2-7; CDR3: CASSSSGGYEQYF
V: TRBV25-1; J: TRBJ1-1; CDR3: CASSEGIAEAFF
V: TRBV21-1; J: TRBJ1-5; CDR3: CASSKLLKGAQPQHF
V: TRBV28; J: TRBJ2-3; CDR3: CASSLSLGGHYTDTQYF
V: TRBV7-6; J: TRBJ2-7; CDR3: CASSRDQGGEQYF
V: TRBV29-1; J: TRBJ2-7; CDR3: CSPYRSIYEQYF
V: TRBV11-2; J: TRBJ2-5; CDR3: CASSLSGQGLETQYF
V: TRBV12-3/TRBV12-4; J: TRBJ1-1; CDR3: CASSQDPGVPEAFF
V: TRBV7-9; J: TRBJ2-7; CDR3: CASSQPTGEPYEQYF
V: TRBV7-9; J: TRBJ1-1; CDR3: CASRGDTEAFF
V: TRBV4-1; J: TRBJ1-1; CDR3: CASSQVVRGAAEAFF
V: TRBV7-3; J: TRBJ2-1; CDR3: CASSLSGTGYNEQFF
V: TRBV7-9; J: TRBJ1-2; CDR3: CASGPLGQRHGYTF
V: TRBV10-2; J: TRBJ2-7; CDR3: CATSNSRGGLSYEQYF
V: TRBV29-1; J: TRBJ2-7; CDR3: CSVEGGNAYEQYF
V: TRBV7-9; J: TRBJ1-2; CDR3: CASSFARDPAAGYGYTF
V: TRBV6-5; J: TRBJ1-3; CDR3: CASIAALGSGNTIYF
V: TRBV6-5; J: TRBJ2-7; CDR3: CASRSGEVNEQYF
V: TRBV12-5; J: TRBJ2-3; CDR3: CASGSSSGSLADTQYF
V: TRBV7-6; J: TRBJ2-7; CDR3: CASSLARADQAYEQYF
V: TRBV9; J: TRBJ2-7; CDR3: CASSETYEQYF
V: TRBV7-2; J: TRBJ2-1; CDR3: CASSTTTAAEQFF
V: TRBV7-9; J: TRBJ1-1; CDR3: CASSFPGQGNTEAFF
V: TRBV12-3/TRBV12-4; J: TRBJ2-5; CDR3: CASGLGGGETQYF
V: TRBV5-1; J: TRBJ1-2; CDR3: CASGGEYYGYTF
V: TRBV11-3; J: TRBJ2-3; CDR3: CASSPWTSGTSTDTQYF
V: TRBV6-5; J: TRBJ2-3; CDR3: CASSYSASGGFDTQYF
V: TRBV7-9; J: TRBJ1-1; CDR3: CASSQPGTTEAFF
V: TRBV10-3; J: TRBJ2-7; CDR3: CAISESNLAGGSYEQYF
V: TRBV7-9; J: TRBJ2-7; CDR3: CASSLDVNSYEQYF
V: TRBV5-1; J: TRBJ2-1; CDR3: CASSLRYEQFF
V: TRBV6-5; J: TRBJ2-5; CDR3: CASSYGNNEGTQYF
V: TRBV4-3; J: TRBJ1-2; CDR3: CASSQDWDTNYGYTF
V: TRBV12-5; J: TRBJ2-7; CDR3: CASAREGYEQYF
V: TRBV4-1; J: TRBJ1-2; CDR3: CASSQEPSTGYFYGYTF
V: TRBV7-3; J: TRBJ1-1; CDR3: CASSHPGTEAFF
V: TRBV6-2/TRBV6-3; J: TRBJ2-2; CDR3: CASRWDSTGELFF
V: TRBV15; J: TRBJ1-5; CDR3: CATSRDPSARDFLGNQPQHF
V: TRBV23-1; J: TRBJ1-6; CDR3: CASPEVAGVADSPLHF
V: TRBV7-3; J: TRBJ1-2; CDR3: CASSLDRGYGYTF